This T cell receptor beta chain was recovered during a study of CD8+ T cells in alopecia areata. Study outcomes and limitations: Normal skin's resident alphabeta T cells are also sequenced in scalp samples. As there was one nonresponder, how baseline CD8+ expansion relates to response remains uncertain.

Points on this clone: The antigen remains undetermined.

Treatment denoted: oral pan-JAK inhibitor, 5-10 mg twice daily. Those with alopecia areata gave lesional scalp punch biopsies and peripheral blood. Reverse transcribed after extraction, RNA yielded cDNA as the sequencing template. The protocol was immunoSEQ multiplex PCR, while the TCRdb copy is restricted to in-frame clones and leaves out a portion. In the table there are under 150,000 clones, more than 45% of which are singletons. The sequencing used CD4+ T cells sorted from blood, collected at week 4, from a patient treated with tofacitinib. The sequence was obtained from a human donor with alopecia areata.

CDR3 coding DNA: TGCAGCGTTGAAAGAGCGGGGGGGGCCACAGATACGCAGTATTTT. It is translated as CSVERAGGATDTQYF. The V gene is TRBV29-1, the J gene TRBJ2-3, with TRBD2 matching 10 bases. The CDR3 consists of 15 residues. V was pared by 2 bases and J by 2 bases, with 4 bases of the junction left unmatched. Germline CDR1 reads SQVTM; CDR2 reads ANQGSEA.